The sample holds many counts of the clone carrying this T cell receptor (beta chain). The antigen remains undetermined. This entry comes from a study of spatial heterogeneity in lung cancer. The CDR3 runs to 16 residues. The V and J ends lost 2 bases and 0 bases respectively, with 11 bases between them. From germline, CDR1 is SGHAT and CDR2 FQNNGV. The sample's time point: sample taken at primary tumor resection. In TCRdb, the 5' RACE reads were re-called with MiXCR into one record per CDR3 protein. The sample contains around 9,000 distinct CDR3 sequences, roughly 6% of which appear only once. General study results and limits: Tumor mutation count correlated with how many alpha and beta TCRs expanded intratumorally.

This specimen consisted of lung tumor tissue, obtained at surgery. V gene TRBV11-2 combines with J gene TRBJ1-5; tentatively, D is TRBD1 (5 bases). The sequence came from a male donor with early-stage non-small cell lung cancer. The CDR3 sequence is CASSLLDTSSNQPQHF. The DNA for the CDR3 is TGTGCCAGCAGCTTACTGGACACCTCTAGCAATCAGCCCCAGCATTTT.